Listed below are T cell receptor beta chains from one sample, sequenced in a study of shared clonotypes between healthy human individuals. Repertoires were generated with immunoSEQ multiplex PCR, while TCRdb's copy carries only in-frame clones and drops some. The data show about 2.4 million clones, 85% to 95% seen once. The sequenced material came from naive CD4+ T cells sorted from blood. These receptors all stem from a man aged 18 to 30 in good health. Both conserved end residues are part of each CDR3. A D gene is named only where the DNA matches it firmly. Rows give clone size only sometimes, using once, few, many, or a class for an expanded clone.

CDR3aa: CSVKRSSQETQYF; CDR3nt: TGCAGCGTTAAAAGGAGCAGTCAAGAGACCCAGTACTTC; v_gene: TRBV29-1; j_gene: TRBJ2-5; d_gene: NA; abundance: NA
CDR3aa: CASSPGISTDTQYF; CDR3nt: TGTGCCAGCAGTCCTGGGATCTCCACAGATACGCAGTATTTT; v_gene: TRBV28; j_gene: TRBJ2-3; d_gene: NA; abundance: NA
CDR3aa: CSVRGSSYNEQFF; CDR3nt: TGCAGCGTGCGGGGGAGCTCCTACAATGAGCAGTTCTTC; v_gene: TRBV29-1; j_gene: TRBJ2-1; d_gene: TRBD2; abundance: NA
CDR3aa: CASTLLGVKETQYF; CDR3nt: TGCGCCAGCACCCTGTTGGGCGTAAAAGAGACCCAGTACTTC; v_gene: TRBV10-2; j_gene: TRBJ2-5; d_gene: NA; abundance: NA
CDR3aa: CASSYPAGGPETQYF; CDR3nt: TGTGCCAGCAGTTACCCAGCGGGAGGGCCAGAGACCCAGTACTTC; v_gene: TRBV6-5; j_gene: TRBJ2-5; d_gene: TRBD2; abundance: once
CDR3aa: CAWSVRWADTQYF; CDR3nt: TGTGCCTGGAGTGTACGCTGGGCAGATACGCAGTATTTT; v_gene: TRBV30; j_gene: TRBJ2-3; d_gene: NA; abundance: NA
CDR3aa: CASSPQVRTEAFF; CDR3nt: TGTGCCAGCTCACCACAGGTCCGCACTGAAGCTTTCTTT; v_gene: TRBV18; j_gene: TRBJ1-1; d_gene: NA; abundance: NA
CDR3aa: CASSDTGTVGETQYF; CDR3nt: TGTGCCAGTAGTGATACAGGGACAGTCGGGGAGACCCAGTACTTC; v_gene: TRBV19; j_gene: TRBJ2-5; d_gene: TRBD1; abundance: NA
CDR3aa: CASSTPQGAASGNTIYF; CDR3nt: TGTGCCAGCAGCACTCCTCAGGGGGCGGCCTCTGGAAACACCATATATTTT; v_gene: TRBV21-1; j_gene: TRBJ1-3; d_gene: NA; abundance: NA
CDR3aa: CASSLWSLASTYEQYF; CDR3nt: TGTGCCAGCAGCTTGTGGTCCTTGGCCAGTACCTACGAGCAGTACTTC; v_gene: TRBV5-8; j_gene: TRBJ2-7; d_gene: NA; abundance: NA
CDR3aa: CSQGREETQYF; CDR3nt: TGCAGCCAAGGCAGAGAAGAGACCCAGTACTTC; v_gene: TRBV20-1; j_gene: TRBJ2-5; d_gene: NA; abundance: NA
CDR3aa: CASSLRRDSGNTIYF; CDR3nt: TGTGCCAGCAGCCTCAGACGGGACTCTGGAAACACCATATATTTT; v_gene: TRBV7-9; j_gene: TRBJ1-3; d_gene: NA; abundance: NA
CDR3aa: CASTKTANAEAFF; CDR3nt: TGTGCCAGCACCAAGACAGCCAACGCTGAAGCTTTCTTT; v_gene: TRBV7-9; j_gene: TRBJ1-1; d_gene: NA; abundance: NA
CDR3aa: CASSSTGTSKQETQYF; CDR3nt: TGTGCCAGCAGCTCCACCGGGACAAGTAAACAAGAGACCCAGTACTTC; v_gene: TRBV5-8; j_gene: TRBJ2-5; d_gene: NA; abundance: NA
CDR3aa: CASSPDRGSEAFF; CDR3nt: TGTGCCAGCTCTCCGGACAGGGGGTCTGAAGCTTTCTTT; v_gene: TRBV18; j_gene: TRBJ1-1; d_gene: TRBD1; abundance: NA
CDR3aa: CAISPGLERETQYF; CDR3nt: TGTGCCATCAGCCCGGGACTAGAAAGAGAGACCCAGTACTTC; v_gene: TRBV10-3; j_gene: TRBJ2-5; d_gene: TRBD2; abundance: NA
CDR3aa: CASSLLAGGADTQYF; CDR3nt: TGTGCCAGCAGCCTACTAGCGGGAGGCGCAGATACGCAGTATTTT; v_gene: TRBV5-8; j_gene: TRBJ2-3; d_gene: TRBD2; abundance: once
CDR3aa: CASIAGREAFF; CDR3nt: TGTGCCAGCATCGCAGGGCGAGAAGCTTTCTTT; v_gene: TRBV6-5; j_gene: TRBJ1-1; d_gene: NA; abundance: NA
CDR3aa: CATEDSFNQPQHF; CDR3nt: TGTGCCACCGAGGACAGTTTTAATCAGCCCCAGCATTTT; v_gene: TRBV2; j_gene: TRBJ1-5; d_gene: NA; abundance: NA
CDR3aa: CASSQGPYATNEKLFF; CDR3nt: TGTGCCAGCAGCCAAGGACCTTACGCAACTAATGAAAAACTGTTTTTT; v_gene: TRBV5-5; j_gene: TRBJ1-4; d_gene: NA; abundance: NA
CDR3aa: CASSFQGANYGYTF; CDR3nt: TGTGCCAGCAGTTTTCAGGGGGCTAACTATGGCTACACCTTC; v_gene: TRBV6-5; j_gene: TRBJ1-2; d_gene: TRBD1; abundance: NA
CDR3aa: CASSMVGYNEKLFF; CDR3nt: TGTGCCAGTAGTATGGTCGGCTATAATGAAAAACTGTTTTTT; v_gene: TRBV19; j_gene: TRBJ1-4; d_gene: NA; abundance: NA
CDR3aa: CACEPDTDYGYTF; CDR3nt: TGTGCCTGCGAACCCGACACCGACTATGGCTACACCTTC; v_gene: TRBV30; j_gene: TRBJ1-2; d_gene: NA; abundance: NA